The clone carrying this TCR beta chain was seen more than once but under ten times. Antigen specificity is unknown. Production of TCR cDNA was by 5'RACE template switching, which also added a universal primer site and UMIs. MiXCR, applied by TCRdb to the 5' RACE reads, yields one record per CDR3 protein. The sample yields approximately 110,000 distinct CDR3 sequences, approximately 7% seen once. The entry originates in a study of T cells after yellow fever vaccination. Germline CDR1 reads SGHNT; CDR2 reads YYREEE (reference sequence). V dropped 4 bases and J dropped 5 bases, with 14 bases sitting between them. The CDR3 has 14 residues. Study-level results: Clones that expanded after primary vaccination mostly reappeared after the booster (96% CD4, approximately 87% CD8).

The genes are TRBV5-4 and TRBJ2-3; D ambiguous. The specimen comprised CD4+ T cells sorted from PBMCs, sampled 9 to 11 days after the first yellow fever vaccination. This sequence was found in a man aged 18 to 30 who received the YFV17D yellow fever vaccine. CDR3 protein: CASSPGKLRDTQYF. For the CDR3, the DNA is TGTGCCAGCAGCCCAGGAAAGCTGAGAGATACGCAGTATTTT. The variable domain in full, completed from reference TRBV5-4 and TRBJ2-3, reads ETGVTQSPTHLIKTRGQQVTLRCSSQSGHNTVSWYQQALGQGPQFIFQYYREEENGRGNFPPRFSGLQFPNYSSELNVNALELDDSALYLCASSPGKLRDTQYFGPGTRLTVL.